The 11 T cell receptor beta chains below come from one sample, sequenced in a study of T cells in narcolepsy. Profiling relied on immunoSEQ multiplex PCR, and the TCRdb table lists in-frame clones only, not all of them. Seen here are over 25,000 clones, roughly 74% observed once, and the top ten hold 3% to 4%. Sequencing was done on a sample of CD45RA- memory CD4+ T cells from PBMCs. All receptors derive from a human donor with narcolepsy.

This chain uses TRBV4-1 with TRBJ1-1; D ambiguous. Trimming removed 0 bases from V and 0 bases from J, with 11 bases in between. The germline V gene has CDR1 MGHRA and CDR2 YSYEKL. The CDR3 runs to 16 residues. The CDR3 DNA sequence: TGCGCCAGCAGCCAAGACGGAAGAGGACTGAACACTGAAGCTTTCTTT. Amino acid sequence: CASSQDGRGLNTEAFF.

In this sample, this clone turned up a few times. The CDR3 DNA sequence: TGTGCCAGCAGCTGGGCCATTAGGGAGACCCAGTACTTC. Encoded protein: CASSWAIRETQYF. The chain carries TRBV7-2 and TRBJ2-5; D remains unclear. V was clipped by 4 bases and J by 5 bases, with 11 bases between them. This CDR3 is 13 amino acids long. Germline CDR1 reads SGHTA; CDR2 reads FQGNSA.

The table lists this clone with a few counts. CDR3 sequence: CASSIRGIAGGLQETQYF. The DNA for the CDR3 is TGTGCCAGTAGTATTAGGGGTATAGCGGGGGGCCTCCAAGAGACCCAGTACTTC. The chain recombines TRBV19 with TRBJ2-5; the match to TRBD2 covers 10 bases. Germline V gene lookup returns CDR1 LNHDA and CDR2 SQIVND (reference sequence). After removal of 3 bases from V and 1 base from J, the junction contained 11 bases not matched to a gene. This CDR3 is built from 18 residues. The whole variable domain, filled in from reference TRBV19 and TRBJ2-5, reads DGGITQSPKYLFRKEGQNVTLSCEQNLNHDAMYWYRQDPGQGLRLIYYSQIVNDFQKGDIAEGYSVSREKKESFPLTVTSAQKNPTAFYLCASSIRGIAGGLQETQYFGPGTRLLVL.

The rearrangement uses TRBV7-2 and TRBJ1-5, with a weak D call TRBD1 (6 bases). The CDR3 spans 13 residues. Trimming removed 4 bases from V and 9 bases from J, with 13 bases in between. Germline-derived CDR1 and CDR2 are SGHTA and FQGNSA. Here the CDR3 reads CASSSGVLRPQHF. DNA of the CDR3: TGTGCCAGCAGCTCAGGGGTCCTTCGGCCCCAGCATTTT.

J is TRBJ2-5 and V is TRBV25-1; 11 bases match TRBD2. Losses at the gene ends were 5 bases for V and 2 bases for J; bases not matched to a gene: 7. The CDR3 runs 16 residues. Per germline, CDR1 MGHDK and CDR2 SYGVNS. The CDR3: CASSPLLAGGQETQYF. Here the CDR3 DNA reads TGTGCCAGCAGTCCGCTATTAGCGGGGGGGCAAGAGACCCAGTACTTC.

The chain carries TRBV27 and TRBJ2-7; 7 bases are shared with TRBD1. Germline-derived CDR1 and CDR2 are MNHEY and SMNVEV (reference sequence). The CDR3 runs 14 residues. V dropped 0 bases and J dropped 6; count of bases not matched to a gene: 5. The CDR3 here is CASSLSGTAPEQYF. Written as DNA, the CDR3 is TGTGCCAGCAGTTTATCCGGGACAGCCCCCGAGCAGTACTTC.

V usage is TRBV2 and J usage is TRBJ1-3; possible D gene TRBD1, 5 bases. The CDR3 spans 15 residues. Deletions cut 6 bases from V and 0 bases from J, with 12 bases between. Germline-derived CDR1 and CDR2 are SNHLY and FYNNEI. The CDR3 DNA follows: TGTGCCAGCAGCCCAGGACAAGCCTCTGGAAACACCATATATTTT. This sequence encodes CASSPGQASGNTIYF.

V usage is TRBV19 and J usage is TRBJ1-1; D remains unclear. The CDR3 totals 12 residues. CDR1 and CDR2 (germline): LNHDA, SQIVND (reference sequence). V was clipped by 9 bases and J by 9 bases, with 17 bases between them. The CDR3 reads CASETARAQAFF. In DNA, the CDR3 is TGTGCCAGCGAGACGGCGCGGGCCCAAGCTTTCTTT. Combining the CDR3 with reference TRBV19 and TRBJ1-1 gives the whole variable domain DGGITQSPKYLFRKEGQNVTLSCEQNLNHDAMYWYRQDPGQGLRLIYYSQIVNDFQKGDIAEGYSVSREKKESFPLTVTSAQKNPTAFYLCASETARAQAFFGQGTRLTVV.

J is TRBJ1-2 and V is TRBV6-5; no definite D call. Germline V CDR1 and CDR2: MNHEY, SVGAGI. The CDR3 is 12 residues long. Trimming left V 3 bases short and J 3 bases short, with 5 bases between. CDR3 in amino acids: CASSYGHYGYTF. The CDR3 DNA reads as TGTGCCAGCAGTTATGGACACTATGGCTACACCTTC.

The rearrangement joins TRBV5-1 to TRBJ1-6, with D possibly being TRBD1 (6 bases). The CDR3 runs to 14 residues. Per germline, CDR1 SGHRS and CDR2 YFSETQ. The V and J ends lost 4 bases and 6 bases respectively, with 11 bases between them. CDR3 in DNA: TGCGCCAGCAGCGGTGGGGGCCCTAATTCACCCCTCCACTTT. The encoded protein is CASSGGGPNSPLHF.

The chain uses TRBV5-1 and TRBJ1-2, with a possible D match to TRBD1 (6 bases). This CDR3 region has 13 residues. Germline V gene sequence: CDR1 SGHRS, CDR2 YFSETQ. The V and J ends lost 4 bases and 6 bases respectively, with 13 bases between them. The DNA for the CDR3 is TGCGCCAGCAGCCCAGGGGTGCAGGATGGCTACACCTTC. Its protein product is CASSPGVQDGYTF.